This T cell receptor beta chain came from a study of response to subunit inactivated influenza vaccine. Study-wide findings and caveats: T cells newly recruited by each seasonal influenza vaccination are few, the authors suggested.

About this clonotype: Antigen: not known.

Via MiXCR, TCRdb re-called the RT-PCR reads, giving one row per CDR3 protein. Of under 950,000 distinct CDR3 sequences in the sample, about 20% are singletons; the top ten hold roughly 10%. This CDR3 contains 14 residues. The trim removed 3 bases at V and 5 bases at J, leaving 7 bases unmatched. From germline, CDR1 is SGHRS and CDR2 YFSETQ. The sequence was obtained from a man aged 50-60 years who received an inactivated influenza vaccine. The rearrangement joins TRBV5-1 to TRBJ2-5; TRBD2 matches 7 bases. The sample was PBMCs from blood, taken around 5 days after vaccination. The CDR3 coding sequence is TGCGCCAGCAGCTCCAGCGGGGTCGACGAGACCCAGTACTTC. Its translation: CASSSSGVDETQYF.